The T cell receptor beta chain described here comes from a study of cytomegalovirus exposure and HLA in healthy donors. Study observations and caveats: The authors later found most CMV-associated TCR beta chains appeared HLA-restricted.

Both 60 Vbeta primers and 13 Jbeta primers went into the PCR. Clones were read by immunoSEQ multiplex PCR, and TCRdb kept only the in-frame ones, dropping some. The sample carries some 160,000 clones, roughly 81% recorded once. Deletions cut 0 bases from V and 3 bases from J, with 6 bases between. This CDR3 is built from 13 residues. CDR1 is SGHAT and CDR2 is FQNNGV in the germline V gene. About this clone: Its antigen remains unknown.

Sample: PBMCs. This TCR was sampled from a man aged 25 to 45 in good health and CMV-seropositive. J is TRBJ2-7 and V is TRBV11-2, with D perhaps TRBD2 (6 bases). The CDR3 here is CASSLDGSYEQYF. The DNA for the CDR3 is TGTGCCAGCAGCTTAGACGGGAGCTACGAGCAGTACTTC. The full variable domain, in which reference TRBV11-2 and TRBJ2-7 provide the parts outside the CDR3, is EAGVAQSPRYKIIEKRQSVAFWCNPISGHATLYWYQQILGQGPKLLIQFQNNGVVDDSQLPKDRFSAERLKGVDSTLKIQPAKLEDSAVYLCASSLDGSYEQYFGPGTRLTVT.